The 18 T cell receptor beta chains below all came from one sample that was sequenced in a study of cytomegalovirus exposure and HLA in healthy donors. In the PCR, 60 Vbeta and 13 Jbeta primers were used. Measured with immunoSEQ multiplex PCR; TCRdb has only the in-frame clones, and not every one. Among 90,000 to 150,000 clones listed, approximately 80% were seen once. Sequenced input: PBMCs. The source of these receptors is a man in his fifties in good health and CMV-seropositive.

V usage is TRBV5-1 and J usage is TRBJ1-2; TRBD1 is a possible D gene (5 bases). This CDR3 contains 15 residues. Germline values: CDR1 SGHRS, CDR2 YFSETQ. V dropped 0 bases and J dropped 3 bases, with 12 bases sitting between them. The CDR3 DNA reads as TGCGCCAGCAGCTTGGGCGGTACAGGTCACTATGGCTACACCTTC. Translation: CASSLGGTGHYGYTF.

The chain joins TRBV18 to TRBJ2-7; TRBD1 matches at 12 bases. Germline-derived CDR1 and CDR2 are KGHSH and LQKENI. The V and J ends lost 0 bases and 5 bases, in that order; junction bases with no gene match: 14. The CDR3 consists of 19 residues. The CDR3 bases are TGTGCCAGCTCACCACCGACAGGGACAGGGGGCTTCGGGTTCCACGAGCAGTACTTC. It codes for CASSPPTGTGGFGFHEQYF.

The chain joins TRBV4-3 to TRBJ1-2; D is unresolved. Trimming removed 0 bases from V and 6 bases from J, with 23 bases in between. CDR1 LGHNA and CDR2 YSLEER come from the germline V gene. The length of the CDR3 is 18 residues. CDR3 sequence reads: CASSQEYRRRPGKNGYTF. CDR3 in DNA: TGCGCCAGCAGCCAAGAATATCGTCGGCGGCCCGGTAAAAATGGCTACACCTTC.

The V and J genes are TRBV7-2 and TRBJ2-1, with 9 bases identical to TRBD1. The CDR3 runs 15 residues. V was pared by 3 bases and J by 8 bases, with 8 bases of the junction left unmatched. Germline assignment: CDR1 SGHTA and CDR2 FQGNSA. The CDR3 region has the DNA TGTGCCAGCAGCTTTAGCCGGGACAGGGTCGATGAGCAGTTCTTC. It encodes CASSFSRDRVDEQFF.

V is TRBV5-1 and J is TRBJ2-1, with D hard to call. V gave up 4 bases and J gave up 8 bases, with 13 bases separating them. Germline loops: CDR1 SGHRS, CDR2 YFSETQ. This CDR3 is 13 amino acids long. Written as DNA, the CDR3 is TGCGCCAGCAGCCAAAGCATGTCCGATGAGCAGTTCTTC. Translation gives CASSQSMSDEQFF.

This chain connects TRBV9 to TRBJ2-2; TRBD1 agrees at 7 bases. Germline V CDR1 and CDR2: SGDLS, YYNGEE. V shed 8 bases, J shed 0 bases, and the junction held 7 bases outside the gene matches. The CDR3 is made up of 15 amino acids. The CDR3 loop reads CASKEGAPNTGELFF. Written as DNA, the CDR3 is TGTGCCAGTAAAGAGGGGGCACCGAACACCGGGGAGCTGTTTTTT. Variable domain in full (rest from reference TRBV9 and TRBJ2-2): DSGVTQTPKHLITATGQRVTLRCSPRSGDLSVYWYQQSLDQGLQFLIQYYNGEERAKGNILERFSAQQFPDLHSELNLSSLELGDSALYFCASKEGAPNTGELFFGEGSRLTVL.

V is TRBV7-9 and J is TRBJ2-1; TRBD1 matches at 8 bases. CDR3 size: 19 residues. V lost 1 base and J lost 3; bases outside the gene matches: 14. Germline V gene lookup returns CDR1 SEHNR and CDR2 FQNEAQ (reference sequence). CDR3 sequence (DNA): TGTGCCAGCAGCTTAGTAGGTGGTAGGCAGGGGGCGAACTACAATGAGCAGTTCTTC. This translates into CASSLVGGRQGANYNEQFF.

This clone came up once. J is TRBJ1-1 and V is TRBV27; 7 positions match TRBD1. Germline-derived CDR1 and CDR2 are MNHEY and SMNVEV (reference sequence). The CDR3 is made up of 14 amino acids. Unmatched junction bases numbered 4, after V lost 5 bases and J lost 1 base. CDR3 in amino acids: CASSMTGRNTEAFF. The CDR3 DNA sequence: TGTGCCAGCAGTATGACAGGGCGGAACACTGAAGCTTTCTTT.

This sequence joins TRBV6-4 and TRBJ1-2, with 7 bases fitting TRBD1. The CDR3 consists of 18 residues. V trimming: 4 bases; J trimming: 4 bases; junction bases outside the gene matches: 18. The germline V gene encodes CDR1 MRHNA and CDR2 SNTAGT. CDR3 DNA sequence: TGTGCCAGCAGTGTCCCCGGACAGGCCCACCCATGGGTCTATGGCTACACCTTC. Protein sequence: CASSVPGQAHPWVYGYTF.

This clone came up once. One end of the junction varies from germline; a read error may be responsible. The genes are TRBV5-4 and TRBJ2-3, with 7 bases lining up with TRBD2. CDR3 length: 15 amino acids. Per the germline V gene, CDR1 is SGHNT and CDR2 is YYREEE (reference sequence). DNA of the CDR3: TGTGCCAGCAGTTTGGTTAGCGGGAGCACAGATACGCAGTATTTT. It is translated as CASSLVSGSTDTQYF.

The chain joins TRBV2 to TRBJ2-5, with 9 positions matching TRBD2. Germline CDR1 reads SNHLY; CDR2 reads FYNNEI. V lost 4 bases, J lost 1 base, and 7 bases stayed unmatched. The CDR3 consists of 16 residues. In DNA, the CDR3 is TGTGCCAGCAGTGTCGGTAGCGGGGGATCCCAAGAGACCCAGTACTTC. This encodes CASSVGSGGSQETQYF.

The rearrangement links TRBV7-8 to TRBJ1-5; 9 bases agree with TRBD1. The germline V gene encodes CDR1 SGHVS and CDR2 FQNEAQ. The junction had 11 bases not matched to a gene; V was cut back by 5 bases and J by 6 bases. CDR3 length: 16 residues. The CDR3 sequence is CASSPPTGGLAQPQHF. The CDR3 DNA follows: TGTGCCAGCAGCCCACCGACAGGGGGATTGGCTCAGCCCCAGCATTTT. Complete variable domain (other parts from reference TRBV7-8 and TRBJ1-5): GAGVSQSPRYKVAKRGQDVALRCDPISGHVSLFWYQQALGQGPEFLTYFQNEAQLDKSGLPSDRFFAERPEGSVSTLKIQRTQQEDSAVYLCASSPPTGGLAQPQHFGDGTRLSIL.

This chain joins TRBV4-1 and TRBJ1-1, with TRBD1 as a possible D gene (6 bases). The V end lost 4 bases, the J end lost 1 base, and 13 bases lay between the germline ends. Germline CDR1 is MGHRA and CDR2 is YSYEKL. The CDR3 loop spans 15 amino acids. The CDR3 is CASSRRGTSNTEAFF. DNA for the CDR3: TGCGCCAGCAGCCGCAGGGGCACGTCGAACACTGAAGCTTTCTTT.

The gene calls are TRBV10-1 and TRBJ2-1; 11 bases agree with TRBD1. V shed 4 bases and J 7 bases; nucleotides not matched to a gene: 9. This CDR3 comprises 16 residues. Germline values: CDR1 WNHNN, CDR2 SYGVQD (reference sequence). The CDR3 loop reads CASSAGGQGAGNEQFF. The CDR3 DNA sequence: TGCGCCAGCAGTGCAGGAGGACAGGGGGCAGGGAATGAGCAGTTCTTC.

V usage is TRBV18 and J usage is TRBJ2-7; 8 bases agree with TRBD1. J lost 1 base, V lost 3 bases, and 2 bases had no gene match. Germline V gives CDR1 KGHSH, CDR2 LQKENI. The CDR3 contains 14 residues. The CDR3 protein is CASSPGQVSYEQYF. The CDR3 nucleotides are TGTGCCAGCTCACCGGGACAGGTATCCTACGAGCAGTACTTC.

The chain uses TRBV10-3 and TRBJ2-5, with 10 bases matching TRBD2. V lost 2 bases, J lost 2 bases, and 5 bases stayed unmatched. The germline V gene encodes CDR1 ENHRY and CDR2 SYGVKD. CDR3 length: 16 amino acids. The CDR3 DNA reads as TGTGCCATCAGTGAGGCGAGCGGGGGGGCTCAAGAGACCCAGTACTTC. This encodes CAISEASGGAQETQYF.

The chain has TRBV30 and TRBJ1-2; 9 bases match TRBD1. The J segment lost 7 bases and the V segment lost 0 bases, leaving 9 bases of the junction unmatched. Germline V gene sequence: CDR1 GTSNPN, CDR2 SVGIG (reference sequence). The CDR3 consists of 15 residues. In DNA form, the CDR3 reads TGTGCCTGGAGTGTACGCGGGACAGGGATGGGTGGCTACACCTTC. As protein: CAWSVRGTGMGGYTF.

Here the CDR3 DNA reads TGTGCCAGCAGCCAAGCACTACTCAAAGATCAGCCCCAGCATTTT. Its translation is CASSQALLKDQPQHF. The chain combines TRBV4-2 with TRBJ1-5; D not resolved. The CDR3 totals 15 residues. The germline V and J ends were trimmed by 1 base and 5 bases, with 12 bases remaining between them. Germline loops: CDR1 LGHNA, CDR2 YNFKEQ.